This T cell receptor (beta chain) emerged from a study of T cell changes during pregnancy in multiple sclerosis. The CDR3 is made up of 15 amino acids. Trimming stripped 7 bases from V and 2 bases from J, with 12 bases between. From germline, CDR1 is ENHRY and CDR2 SYGVKD. Sequenced by immunoSEQ multiplex PCR; TCRdb stores in-frame clones only, minus some. The sample records about 75,000 clones, 70% to 90% being singletons. The sequenced sample was peripheral blood, obtained in the first trimester of pregnancy. The chain uses TRBV10-3 and TRBJ2-6; D perhaps matches TRBD1 (5 bases). The source of this sequence is a female donor in good health, enrolled as a control in a pregnancy study. The CDR3 reads CAINSRGAGANVLTF. Written as DNA, the CDR3 is TGTGCCATCAACTCTAGGGGTGCTGGGGCCAACGTCCTGACTTTC.